Described below is a single T cell receptor (beta chain) sequence and its context. In its sample, this clonotype was seen a few times. The antigen it binds to is not known. Base-call qualities are not available, and no considerably larger clone is one nucleotide away. From a lookup of the germline V gene, CDR1 and CDR2 are ENHRY and SYGVKD. Inclusive of the bounding cysteine and phenylalanine, the CDR3 is 15 residues long. Solely the CDR3 DNA is kept, with 45 bases framed from the first base. The trim is 3 bases for V and 4 bases for J, with a gap of 13 bases between the germline ends. This sample was included in a study of T-cell reconstitution after alpha-beta-depleted transplantation in children listed by TCRdb under 2016. In the study overall: T-cell immune reconstitution after TCRalphabeta/CD19-depleted allogeneic hematopoietic cell transplantation in children was quantitatively tracked in the study by means of TCR repertoire profiling.

Library method: PCR. These reads were obtained on an Illumina HiSeq 2500. TCR libraries were prepared with molecular barcoding, using unique molecular identifiers to normalize TCRbeta repertoire quantification. Using fastp trimming at Q25 and MiXCR clonotype assembly, TCRdb reanalyzed the public sequencing data and kept in-frame beta chains. Rows merge per CDR3 protein into single entries with the most common DNA and genes. Recorded for this sample are around 340,000 distinct CDR3 sequences; about 14% of them occurred a single time. Around 4.1% of the sample goes to the ten largest clones. This receptor chain uses TRBV10-3 and TRBJ1-3; TRBD1 is a weak D gene call, 5 bases matching. The sample was PBMCs, taken from the stem cell graft. This receptor was identified in a human donor who donated a stem cell graft to a child with Fanconi anemia. This receptor carries the CDR3 CAISESRGAGNTIYF. The DNA reads TGTGCCATCAGTGAATCCCGTGGGGCGGGAAACACCATATATTTT.